This T cell receptor beta chain is from a study of blood T cells in healthy people across ages. Across the whole study: About one barcoded beta molecule was captured per two T cells (by template switching). The study's findings and limits: Comparison with aged donors showed that long-lived donors had more naive CD4+ cells and higher diversity. Since the PBMCs were unsorted, naive and antigen-experienced cells could not be conclusively compared.

V dropped 3 bases and J dropped 7; count of bases not matched to a gene: 6. This CDR3 is 15 amino acids long. Germline CDR1 and CDR2: SNHLY and FYNNEI. A sample-barcoded 5' primer and a J-beta primer mix were used in a second PCR of roughly 6 to 12 cycles. TCRdb analysed the 5' RACE reads with MiXCR anew, one entry per CDR3 protein. The sample consists of 550,000 to 650,000 distinct CDR3 sequences, approximately 30% of them appearing once. This clonotype has more than one count but fewer than ten. Its antigen is undetermined. Ranging in age from about 6 to 100, the donors were healthy Caucasian individuals from Russia.

This clonotype was obtained from a woman at least 80 years old in good health. V gene TRBV2 combines with J gene TRBJ1-6, with 7 bases aligning to TRBD1. Material for sequencing was blood. CDR3 amino acids: CASSDTRQGNSPLHF. The CDR3 bases are TGTGCCAGCAGTGACACCCGACAGGGCAATTCACCCCTCCACTTT.